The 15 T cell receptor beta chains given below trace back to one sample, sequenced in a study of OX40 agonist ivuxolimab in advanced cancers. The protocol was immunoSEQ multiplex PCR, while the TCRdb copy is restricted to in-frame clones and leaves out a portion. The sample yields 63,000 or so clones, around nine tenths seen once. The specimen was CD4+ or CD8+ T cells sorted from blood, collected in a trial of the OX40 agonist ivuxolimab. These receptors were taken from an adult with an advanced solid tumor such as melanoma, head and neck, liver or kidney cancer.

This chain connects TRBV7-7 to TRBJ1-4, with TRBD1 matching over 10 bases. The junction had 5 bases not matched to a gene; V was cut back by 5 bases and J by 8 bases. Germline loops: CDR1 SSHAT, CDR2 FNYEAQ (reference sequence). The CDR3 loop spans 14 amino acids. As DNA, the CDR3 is TGTGCCAGCAGCGCCGGGACAGGGGAGGAAAAACTGTTTTTT. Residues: CASSAGTGEEKLFF.

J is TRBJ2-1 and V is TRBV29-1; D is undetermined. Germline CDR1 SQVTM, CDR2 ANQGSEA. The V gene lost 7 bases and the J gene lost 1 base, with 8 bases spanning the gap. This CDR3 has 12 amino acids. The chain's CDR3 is CSASGSYNEQFF. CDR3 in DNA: TGCAGCGCCTCCGGTTCCTACAATGAGCAGTTCTTC.

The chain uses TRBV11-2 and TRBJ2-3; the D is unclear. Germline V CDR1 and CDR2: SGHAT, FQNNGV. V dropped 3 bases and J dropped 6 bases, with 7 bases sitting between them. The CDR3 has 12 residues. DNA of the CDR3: TGTGCCAGCAGCTTTCAGGTGGATACGCAGTATTTT. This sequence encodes CASSFQVDTQYF.

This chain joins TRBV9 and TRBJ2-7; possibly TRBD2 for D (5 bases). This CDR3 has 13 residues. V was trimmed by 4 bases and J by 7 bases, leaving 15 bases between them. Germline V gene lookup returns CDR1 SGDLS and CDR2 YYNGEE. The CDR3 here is CASSRTPQAEQYF. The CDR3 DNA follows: TGTGCCAGCAGCAGGACTCCCCAAGCGGAGCAGTACTTC.

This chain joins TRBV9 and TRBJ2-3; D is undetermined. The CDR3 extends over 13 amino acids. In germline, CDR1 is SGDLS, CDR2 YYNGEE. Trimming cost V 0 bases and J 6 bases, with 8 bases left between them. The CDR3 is CASSVEGRDTQYF. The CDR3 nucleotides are TGTGCCAGCAGCGTAGAAGGACGGGATACGCAGTATTTT.

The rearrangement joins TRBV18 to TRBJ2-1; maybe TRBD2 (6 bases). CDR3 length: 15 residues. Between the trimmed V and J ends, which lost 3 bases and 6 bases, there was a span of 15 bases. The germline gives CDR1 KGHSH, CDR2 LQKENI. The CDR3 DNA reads TGTGCCAGCTCACCCGCCGGGGGTTTTGGCAATGAGCAGTTCTTC. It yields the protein CASSPAGGFGNEQFF. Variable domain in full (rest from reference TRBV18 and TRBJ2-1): NAGVMQNPRHLVRRRGQEARLRCSPMKGHSHVYWYRQLPEEGLKFMVYLQKENIIDESGMPKERFSAEFPKEGPSILRIQQVVRGDSAAYFCASSPAGGFGNEQFFGPGTRLTVL.

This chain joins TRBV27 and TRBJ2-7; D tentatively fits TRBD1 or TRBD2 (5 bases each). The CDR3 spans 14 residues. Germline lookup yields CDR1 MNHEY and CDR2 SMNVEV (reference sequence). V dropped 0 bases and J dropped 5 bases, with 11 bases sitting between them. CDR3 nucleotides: TGTGCCAGCAGTTTATCGTACGGGGCCCACGAGCAGTACTTC. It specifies CASSLSYGAHEQYF.

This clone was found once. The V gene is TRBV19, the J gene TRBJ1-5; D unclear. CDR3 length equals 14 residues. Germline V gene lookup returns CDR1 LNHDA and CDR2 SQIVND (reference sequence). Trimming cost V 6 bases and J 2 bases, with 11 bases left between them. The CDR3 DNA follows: TGTGCCAGTAGCCCCGGCAGGCGCAATCAGCCCCAGCATTTT. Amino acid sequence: CASSPGRRNQPQHF.

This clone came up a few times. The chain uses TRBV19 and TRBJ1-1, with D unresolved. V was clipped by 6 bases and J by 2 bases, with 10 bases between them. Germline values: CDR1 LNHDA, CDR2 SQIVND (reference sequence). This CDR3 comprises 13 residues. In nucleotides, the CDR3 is TGTGCCAGTAGGGAGGACCGTAACACTGAAGCTTTCTTT. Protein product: CASREDRNTEAFF. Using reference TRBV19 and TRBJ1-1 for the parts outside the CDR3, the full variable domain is DGGITQSPKYLFRKEGQNVTLSCEQNLNHDAMYWYRQDPGQGLRLIYYSQIVNDFQKGDIAEGYSVSREKKESFPLTVTSAQKNPTAFYLCASREDRNTEAFFGQGTRLTVV.

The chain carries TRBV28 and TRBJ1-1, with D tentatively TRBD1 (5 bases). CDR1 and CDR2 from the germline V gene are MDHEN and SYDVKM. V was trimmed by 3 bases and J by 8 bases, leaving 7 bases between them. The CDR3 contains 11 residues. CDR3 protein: CASSLRGEAFF. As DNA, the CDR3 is TGTGCCAGCAGTTTGCGGGGGGAAGCTTTCTTT.

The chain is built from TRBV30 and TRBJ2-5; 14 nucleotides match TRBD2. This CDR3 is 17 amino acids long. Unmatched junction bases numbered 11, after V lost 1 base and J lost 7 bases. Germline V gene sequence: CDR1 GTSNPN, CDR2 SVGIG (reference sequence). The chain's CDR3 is CAWSGTGTSGSGGTQYF. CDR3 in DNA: TGTGCCTGGAGTGGGACCGGGACTAGCGGGAGCGGGGGGACCCAGTACTTC.

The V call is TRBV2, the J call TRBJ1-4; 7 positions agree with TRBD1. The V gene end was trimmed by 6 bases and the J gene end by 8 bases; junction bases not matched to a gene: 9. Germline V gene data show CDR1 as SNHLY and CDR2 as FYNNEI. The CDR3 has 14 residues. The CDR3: CASSLDRDREKLFF. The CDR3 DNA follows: TGTGCCAGCAGCCTCGACAGGGATCGAGAAAAACTGTTTTTT.

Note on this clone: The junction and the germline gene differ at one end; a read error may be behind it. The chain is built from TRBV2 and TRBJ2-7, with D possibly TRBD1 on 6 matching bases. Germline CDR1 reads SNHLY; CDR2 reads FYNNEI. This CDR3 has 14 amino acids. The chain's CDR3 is CVSSEGGGRDEQYF. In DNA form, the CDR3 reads TGTGTCAGCAGTGAAGGTGGGGGCCGGGACGAGCAGTACTTC.

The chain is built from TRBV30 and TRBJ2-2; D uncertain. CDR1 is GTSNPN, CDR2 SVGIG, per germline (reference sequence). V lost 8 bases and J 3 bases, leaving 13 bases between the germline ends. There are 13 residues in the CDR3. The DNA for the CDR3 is TGTGCCCGCTCCAGGTTGGACACCGGGGAGCTGTTTTTT. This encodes CARSRLDTGELFF.

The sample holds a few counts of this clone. DNA of the CDR3: TGTGCCAGCAGCCAGGGACGGGGTTTGGGGGAGTACACCTTC. It is translated as CASSQGRGLGEYTF. The V call is TRBV7-2, the J call TRBJ1-2, with D maybe TRBD1 (5 bases). CDR3 length: 14 amino acids. Germline V gives CDR1 SGHTA, CDR2 FQGNSA. The ends were cut back, 5 bases at V and 11 bases at J, with 21 bases in the middle.